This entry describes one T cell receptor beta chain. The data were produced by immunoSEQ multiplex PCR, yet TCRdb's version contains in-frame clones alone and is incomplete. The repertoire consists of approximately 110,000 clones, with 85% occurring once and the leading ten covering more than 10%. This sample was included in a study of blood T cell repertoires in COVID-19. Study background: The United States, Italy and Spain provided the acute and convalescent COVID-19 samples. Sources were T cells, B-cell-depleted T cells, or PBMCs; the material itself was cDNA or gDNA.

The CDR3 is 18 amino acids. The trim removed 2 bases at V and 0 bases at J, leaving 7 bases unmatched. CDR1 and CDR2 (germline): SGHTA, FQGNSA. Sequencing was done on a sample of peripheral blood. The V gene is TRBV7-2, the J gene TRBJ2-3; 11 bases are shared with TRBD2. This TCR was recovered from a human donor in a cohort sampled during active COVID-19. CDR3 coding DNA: TGTGCCAGCAGCTTATGGGGTAGCGGGGGGGCCAGCACAGATACGCAGTATTTT. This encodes CASSLWGSGGASTDTQYF.